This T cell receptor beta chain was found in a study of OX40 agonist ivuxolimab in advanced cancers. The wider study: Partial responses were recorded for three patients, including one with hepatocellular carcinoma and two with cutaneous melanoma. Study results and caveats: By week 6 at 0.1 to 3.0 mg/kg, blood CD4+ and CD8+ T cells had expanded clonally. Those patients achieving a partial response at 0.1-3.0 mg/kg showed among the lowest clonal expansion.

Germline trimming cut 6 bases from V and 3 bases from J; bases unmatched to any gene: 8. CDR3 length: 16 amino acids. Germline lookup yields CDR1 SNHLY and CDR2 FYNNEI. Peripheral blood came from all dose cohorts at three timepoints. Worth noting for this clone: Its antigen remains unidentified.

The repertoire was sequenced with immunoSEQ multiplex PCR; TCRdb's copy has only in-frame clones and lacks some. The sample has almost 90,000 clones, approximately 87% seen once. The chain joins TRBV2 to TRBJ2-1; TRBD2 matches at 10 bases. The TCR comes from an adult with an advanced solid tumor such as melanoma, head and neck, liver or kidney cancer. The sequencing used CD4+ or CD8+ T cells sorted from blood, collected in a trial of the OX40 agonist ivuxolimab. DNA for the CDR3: TGTGCCAGCAGGGAGACTAGCGGGTCATTCTACAATGAGCAGTTCTTC. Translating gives CASRETSGSFYNEQFF.